This T cell receptor (beta chain) was captured in a study of shared clonotypes between healthy human individuals. Background on the study: CD4 naive and memory got three plates each, CD8 naive two, CD8 memory one.

Libraries were prepared by immunoSEQ multiplex PCR; TCRdb keeps only in-frame clonotypes and omits some of them. The sample lists 550,000 to 800,000 clones, roughly 70% seen once, with 1.7% in the top ten. About this clone itself: The antigen is not known.

Study-level points and caveats: Non-shared clonotypes showed lower generation probabilities than clonotypes common to all four donors. The authors sampled blood alone, and tissue repertoires likely differ.

The sequenced sample was memory CD4+ T cells sorted from blood. The subset here: CD45RA-negative fraction. This TCR was recovered from a woman in her twenties or thirties in good health.

CDR3 residues: CASNPTGFYSNQPQHF. The CDR3 region has the DNA TGTGCCAGCAACCCGACAGGTTTTTATAGCAATCAGCCCCAGCATTTT. V and J are TRBV27 and TRBJ1-5; TRBD1 is a possible D gene (6 bases). The CDR3 is 16 residues long. Germline V gene data show CDR1 as MNHEY and CDR2 as SMNVEV (reference sequence). Trimming stripped 7 bases from V and 0 bases from J, with 16 bases between.